A selection of T cell receptor beta chains follows, all from one sample in a study of T cell responses to AZD1222 COVID-19 vaccine. Sequencing used immunoSEQ multiplex PCR; TCRdb keeps in-frame clones, though not all of them. The sample holds 100,000 or so clones, 85% to 90% seen once. Source: peripheral blood, taken on day 0 of AZD1222 vaccination. These receptors all come from an adult in good health. Both conserved end residues are part of each CDR3. Fields, in order: J gene, V gene, clone size, CDR3 protein. Not every row has a clone size; where given, it reads once, few, many or a size class.

J gene: TRBJ1-5
V gene: TRBV24-1
clone size: .
CDR3 protein: CATSDQGAQPQHF

J gene: TRBJ1-4
V gene: TRBV5-8
clone size: .
CDR3 protein: CASSFGQGSNEKLFF

J gene: TRBJ1-1
V gene: TRBV5-1
clone size: .
CDR3 protein: CASSLAGWNTEAFF

J gene: TRBJ1-6
V gene: TRBV2
clone size: medium-sized
CDR3 protein: CASSDEGGDRDLF

J gene: TRBJ2-7
V gene: TRBV7-9
clone size: .
CDR3 protein: CASSLTANIPYEQYF

J gene: TRBJ1-5
V gene: TRBV24-1
clone size: .
CDR3 protein: CATSDLRGYVQPQHF

J gene: TRBJ2-3
V gene: TRBV4-2
clone size: .
CDR3 protein: CASSPLSGGAADTQYF

J gene: TRBJ1-5
V gene: TRBV7-2
clone size: .
CDR3 protein: CASSLGSYSNQPQHF

J gene: TRBJ2-7
V gene: TRBV21-1
clone size: .
CDR3 protein: CASSKDRASGDPYEQYF

J gene: TRBJ2-3
V gene: TRBV29-1
clone size: .
CDR3 protein: CSVEGGYRSADTQYF

J gene: TRBJ1-2
V gene: TRBV6-5
clone size: .
CDR3 protein: CASSYYAQANYGYTF

J gene: TRBJ2-5
V gene: TRBV19
clone size: .
CDR3 protein: CASSILGGALGETQYF

J gene: TRBJ1-2
V gene: TRBV5-1
clone size: .
CDR3 protein: CASSPRTDTNYGYTF

J gene: TRBJ1-1
V gene: TRBV7-8
clone size: .
CDR3 protein: CASSLRAGGWNTEAFF

J gene: TRBJ2-4
V gene: TRBV15
clone size: .
CDR3 protein: CATSINRWSGIQYF

J gene: TRBJ2-7
V gene: TRBV11-3
clone size: .
CDR3 protein: CASSQNRRVKEQYF

J gene: TRBJ2-7
V gene: TRBV5-1
clone size: .
CDR3 protein: CASSRSPGQGVPYEQYF

J gene: TRBJ1-6
V gene: TRBV28
clone size: few
CDR3 protein: CASSSMTGGYYSPLHF

J gene: TRBJ1-2
V gene: TRBV4-1
clone size: few
CDR3 protein: CASSPLLGWRANYGYTF

J gene: TRBJ1-5
V gene: TRBV12-5
clone size: .
CDR3 protein: CASGVGGVGQPQHF

J gene: TRBJ1-2
V gene: TRBV2
clone size: .
CDR3 protein: CASLPEGTVYGYTF

J gene: TRBJ2-2
V gene: TRBV5-1
clone size: once
CDR3 protein: CASSLPPGAGGELFF

J gene: TRBJ2-3
V gene: TRBV5-1
clone size: once
CDR3 protein: CASSLAKGGLGTDTQYF

J gene: TRBJ2-7
V gene: TRBV5-1
clone size: .
CDR3 protein: CASSLRTGNEQYF

J gene: TRBJ2-3
V gene: TRBV6-4
clone size: .
CDR3 protein: CASSKAGGTDTQYF

J gene: TRBJ2-5
V gene: TRBV2
clone size: .
CDR3 protein: CASRASGGVQKTQYF

J gene: TRBJ1-2
V gene: TRBV6-5
clone size: .
CDR3 protein: CASSYSRQLYGYTF

J gene: TRBJ2-1
V gene: TRBV4-3
clone size: .
CDR3 protein: CASSRNPPGLAGGNEQFF

J gene: TRBJ1-2
V gene: TRBV3-1/TRBV3-2
clone size: .
CDR3 protein: CASSPDTAYGYTF

J gene: TRBJ2-1
V gene: TRBV24-1
clone size: .
CDR3 protein: CATSDPASGGQWGNEQFF